Each of the 6 T cell receptor beta chains below was sequenced from the same sample in a study of memory CD4+ T cells and cytomegalovirus serostatus (dated by TCRdb to about 2019). Libraries were made using the immunoSEQ multiplex PCR assay. The immuneACCESS repertoire file appears here via TCRdb, limited to in-frame rearrangements. These files lack a portion of the clones; in checked studies, under half of the deficit traces to unresolved V genes, and the cause of the others is not known. In this sample the table shows around 45,000 clones, around 74% of which occur a single time. The ten largest clones capture more than 0.95% of the sample. Single viable CD3+CD4+CD8-CD45RO+ cells were sorted as memory CD4+ T cells on a FACSAria II. Sequences were obtained from memory CD4+ T cells from blood. These receptors all stem from an adult in good health and CMV-seropositive.

This clone was observed once. This rearrangement joins TRBV7-2 to TRBJ1-6, with a tentative D call TRBD1 (6 bases). Germline CDR1 reads SGHTA; CDR2 reads FQGNSA. The germline V and J ends were trimmed by 1 base and 6 bases, with 10 bases remaining between them. There are 15 residues in the CDR3. This CDR3 reads CASSLEGGSNSPLHF. The CDR3 bases are TGTGCCAGCAGCTTAGAAGGGGGATCTAATTCACCCCTCCACTTT.

The V call is TRBV18, the J call TRBJ2-5; no clear D. The CDR3 consists of 11 residues. V was clipped by 3 bases and J by 5 bases, with 4 bases between them. From germline, CDR1 is KGHSH and CDR2 LQKENI. CDR3 DNA sequence: TGTGCCAGCTCACCTGGGGAGACCCAGTACTTC. Translating gives CASSPGETQYF.

This rearrangement joins TRBV5-1 to TRBJ2-6; D gene ambiguous. Trimming took 2 bases from V and 1 from J, leaving 4 bases between them. CDR1 is SGHRS and CDR2 is YFSETQ in the germline V gene. The length of the CDR3 is 14 residues. Written as DNA, the CDR3 is TGCGCCAGCAGCTTCTCTTCTGGGGCCAACGTCCTGACTTTC. Protein: CASSFSSGANVLTF. The entire variable domain, with the rest obtained from reference TRBV5-1 and TRBJ2-6, is as follows: KAGVTQTPRYLIKTRGQQVTLSCSPISGHRSVSWYQQTPGQGLQFLFEYFSETQRNKGNFPGRFSGRQFSNSRSEMNVSTLELGDSALYLCASSFSSGANVLTFGAGSRLTVL.

The chain carries TRBV5-1 and TRBJ2-7; TRBD2 matches at 10 bases. V was clipped by 1 base and J by 2 bases; unmatched bases: 12. This CDR3 has 18 amino acids. CDR1 SGHRS and CDR2 YFSETQ come from the germline V gene. CDR3 nucleotides: TGCGCCAGCAGCTTGTTTTCGGAACTAGCGGGGCGAACCTACGAGCAGTACTTC. This gives the protein CASSLFSELAGRTYEQYF.

The chain recombines TRBV28 with TRBJ2-5; D not certain. Trimming pared 6 bases from V and 2 bases from J, leaving 4 bases between. Per germline, CDR1 MDHEN and CDR2 SYDVKM. The CDR3 loop spans 11 amino acids. The CDR3 protein is CASRLQETQYF. The CDR3 bases are TGTGCCAGCAGATTGCAAGAGACCCAGTACTTC.

This clone was counted once. The V gene is TRBV2, the J gene TRBJ2-3, with no clear D. In germline, CDR1 is SNHLY, CDR2 FYNNEI. The germline V and J ends were trimmed by 8 bases and 3 bases, with 6 bases remaining between them. The CDR3 contains 11 residues. The CDR3 nucleotides are TGTGCCAGCTTGGGGACAGATACGCAGTATTTT. This gives the protein CASLGTDTQYF.